This is a list of T cell receptor beta chains from one sample in a study of blood T cell repertoires in COVID-19. Clones were read by immunoSEQ multiplex PCR, and TCRdb kept only the in-frame ones, dropping some. Found here are 120,000 or so clones, just over 75% of them singletons; the top ten hold about 3.8%. The sequenced sample consisted of peripheral blood. These receptors all stem from a woman of 80 years or more with acute or convalescent COVID-19. Each CDR3 is given with its conserved first and last residue. D genes are given only for firm matches. Clone sizes are given selectively: once, few, many, or a class where the clone is expanded.

J gene,clone size,D gene,V gene,CDR3 DNA,CDR3 protein
TRBJ1-1,-,TRBD1,TRBV5-5,TGTGCCAGCAGCTTTGGGACAGGGGAATTAGGGACTGAAGCTTTCTTT,CASSFGTGELGTEAFF
TRBJ2-3,-,TRBD1,TRBV18,TGTGCCAGCTCGCGGCAACCCTGGACAGGTTCGGGAGATACGCAGTATTTT,CASSRQPWTGSGDTQYF
TRBJ1-2,-,TRBD1,TRBV18,TGTGCCAGCTCACCGCCTCAGGGCAGGGGGCTCTTCTATGGCTACACCTTC,CASSPPQGRGLFYGYTF
TRBJ2-1,-,TRBD2,TRBV5-8,TGTGCCAGCAGCGATATCTTCCTAGCGGGAGTAGTCTATGAGCAGTTCTTC,CASSDIFLAGVVYEQFF
TRBJ1-2,-,TRBD1,TRBV30,TGTGCCTGGAGATCAGGAGGACAGGTGCAAGGCTACACCTTC,CAWRSGGQVQGYTF
TRBJ1-1,-,-,TRBV6-5,TGTGCCAGCAGTCGAGCCCCAGGCCGTGAAGCTTTCTTT,CASSRAPGREAFF
TRBJ2-1,-,-,TRBV5-1,TGCGCCAGCAGCGATGTAGGGGGTGGCAATGAGCAGTTCTTC,CASSDVGGGNEQFF
TRBJ2-5,-,TRBD1,TRBV4-3,TGCGCCAGCAGCCATAGAATTTTGGACAGGGGCGGAGAGACCCAGTACTTC,CASSHRILDRGGETQYF
TRBJ1-6,few,-,TRBV30,TGTGCCTGGTCCCAGACCGGAGCAAACTATAATTCACCCCTCCACTTT,CAWSQTGANYNSPLHF
TRBJ1-3,-,-,TRBV14,TGTGCCAGCAGCCAAGTGCCCACAACTGGAAACACCATATATTTT,CASSQVPTTGNTIYF
TRBJ1-6,-,-,TRBV7-8,TGTGCCAGCAGCTTAGTTGGCGGCCAATCCCCCCTCCACTTT,CASSLVGGQSPLHF
TRBJ2-1,-,TRBD2,TRBV5-1,TGCGCCAGCAGTTCCCTGGGGGGGAGTAACAATGAGCAGTTCTTC,CASSSLGGSNNEQFF
TRBJ1-3,-,-,TRBV6-5,TGTGCCAGCAGTCACAGGATTTCTTCGGGAAACACCATATATTTT,CASSHRISSGNTIYF
TRBJ1-3,-,-,TRBV19,TGTGCCAGTAGACCTAGCTCTGGAAACACCATATATTTT,CASRPSSGNTIYF
TRBJ1-1,-,TRBD1,TRBV7-3,TGTGCCAGCAGCTTAAGGGCTAGAGCCGGGACAGGGAGAGGGACTGAAGCTTTCTTT,CASSLRARAGTGRGTEAFF
TRBJ2-3,-,-,TRBV11-3,TGTGCCAGCAGCTTAGATAGCGGTACGCAGTATTTT,CASSLDSGTQYF
TRBJ1-1,-,-,TRBV30,TGTGCCTGGGCTCCCCGGGGGGCGATGAACACTGAAGCTTTCTTT,CAWAPRGAMNTEAFF
TRBJ1-1,-,-,TRBV28,TGTGCCAGCAGTTTAGCCGGGAACACTGAAGCTTTCTTT,CASSLAGNTEAFF
TRBJ2-5,-,-,TRBV7-6,TGTGCCAGCAGCCCAGACAGGGGGTGGGCTAGCGGGCCACACCAAGAGACCCAGTACTTC,CASSPDRGWASGPHQETQYF
TRBJ2-3,-,-,TRBV5-1,TGCGCCAGCAGCTTGGCGATTAGCGGTGACACAGATACGCAGTATTTT,CASSLAISGDTDTQYF
TRBJ1-2,-,-,TRBV29-1,TGCAGCGTTGAATGGACGGGAGGTTCGGGCTACACCTTC,CSVEWTGGSGYTF
TRBJ1-6,-,-,TRBV7-9,TGTGCCAGCAGCTTTTCCGGACAGCAATTAAATAATTCACCCCTCCACTTT,CASSFSGQQLNNSPLHF
TRBJ2-7,-,TRBD1,TRBV6-6,TGTGCCAGCAGTTACTCGGGACGGGCCAGGGGGGAGCAGTACTTC,CASSYSGRARGEQYF
TRBJ1-2,-,-,TRBV27,TGTGCCAGCAGTCCCACAGGGTTTGGGAGAATGAGTTATGGCTACACCTTC,CASSPTGFGRMSYGYTF
TRBJ2-5,-,TRBD1,TRBV7-2,TGTGCCAGCAGCTACCGGGACAGGGGATTGGGGGAGACCCAGTACTTC,CASSYRDRGLGETQYF
TRBJ2-1,-,TRBD2,TRBV9,TGTGCCAGCAGCGTAGCTGGGGGAGGGTCCTACAATGAGCAGTTCTTC,CASSVAGGGSYNEQFF
TRBJ2-7,-,-,TRBV19,TGTGCCAGTAGTATAGACACGACAGAGTTTTCTTACGAGCAGTACTTC,CASSIDTTEFSYEQYF
TRBJ1-2,-,-,TRBV4-1,TGCGCCAGCAGCCAAGACCCACCAGGGGCCTTTAACTATGGCTACACCTTC,CASSQDPPGAFNYGYTF
TRBJ2-3,-,TRBD1,TRBV9,TGTGCCAGCAGCGTATCACAGGGGGATACGCAGTATTTT,CASSVSQGDTQYF
TRBJ1-2,once,TRBD1,TRBV2,TGTGCCAGCAGTCTCGGACAGGTAGTCGGCCATGGCTACACCTTC,CASSLGQVVGHGYTF
TRBJ1-2,few,TRBD1,TRBV24-1,TGTGCCACCAGGGACAGACAGGGGGCTGGGGGCTACACCTTC,CATRDRQGAGGYTF
TRBJ2-4,-,-,TRBV11-2,TGTGCCAGCAGCCCCACCTCGCGGGACTGGAGTGGAGCCAAAAACATTCAGTACTTC,CASSPTSRDWSGAKNIQYF
TRBJ2-3,-,TRBD2,TRBV3-1/TRBV3-2,TGTGCCAGCAGCCCCGGACGTTTACGACTAGCTAACCCAGATACGCAGTATTTT,CASSPGRLRLANPDTQYF
TRBJ1-1,-,-,TRBV7-9,TGTGCCAGCAGCGTACAGGAGGGCACTGAAGCTTTCTTT,CASSVQEGTEAFF
TRBJ1-1,-,TRBD1,TRBV30,TGTGCCTGGGGGACAGGGTCCGACACTGAAGCTTTCTTT,CAWGTGSDTEAFF
TRBJ2-4,-,TRBD2,TRBV30,TGTGCCTGGAGTGCGGGGGGGGAAAACATTCAGTACTTC,CAWSAGGENIQYF
TRBJ2-4,once,TRBD2,TRBV3-1/TRBV3-2,TGTGCCAGCAGCCAAGGGACTAGCGTAGGAGGAGGCCTTATTTTACTAGCCAAAAACATTCAGTACTTC,CASSQGTSVGGGLILLAKNIQYF
TRBJ1-5,-,-,TRBV10-3,TGTGCCATCAGCAGGACGGGGGGCGGTCAGCCCCAGCATTTT,CAISRTGGGQPQHF
TRBJ1-2,-,-,TRBV28,TGTGCCAGCGCACCCTCAGACAGAATTAACTATGGCTACACCTTC,CASAPSDRINYGYTF
TRBJ1-2,-,TRBD1,TRBV11-2,TGTGCCAGCAGCCCCGGGACAGGGTATGGCTACACCTTC,CASSPGTGYGYTF
TRBJ2-5,-,TRBD2,TRBV19,TGTGCCAGTAGTATCGGGACTAGCGGGAATCTGGGGGAGACCCAGTACTTC,CASSIGTSGNLGETQYF
TRBJ1-4,-,TRBD1,TRBV15,TGTGCCACCAGCAGACACAGGGGCGGAAGTAATGAAAAACTGTTTTTT,CATSRHRGGSNEKLFF
TRBJ2-3,-,-,TRBV29-1,TGCAGCGTTGAAGAGGGCAGTTCAGATACGCAGTATTTT,CSVEEGSSDTQYF
TRBJ2-2,-,-,TRBV2,TGTGCCAGCAGTCGTACCGGGGAGCTGTTTTTT,CASSRTGELFF
TRBJ1-5,-,TRBD1,TRBV7-8,TGTGCCAGCAGCTTAGTTGGGGCAGGGGGCCAGCCCCAGCATTTT,CASSLVGAGGQPQHF
TRBJ2-2,once,-,TRBV25-1,TGTGCCAGCAGGTCAGAATTCAACACCGGGGAGCTGTTTTTT,CASRSEFNTGELFF
TRBJ1-4,once,TRBD1,TRBV4-2,TGTGCCAGCAGCCAAGTGTATCAGGGGGCAGGTGAAAAACTGTTTTTT,CASSQVYQGAGEKLFF
TRBJ2-7,-,TRBD1,TRBV5-1,TGCGCCAGCAGCCCCCTGAGACAGGGGCCCCACGAGCAGTACTTC,CASSPLRQGPHEQYF
TRBJ2-2,-,TRBD2,TRBV6-2/TRBV6-3,TGTGCCAGCAGTTACGTCGGGACTAGCGGGGGCCTGAACACCGGGGAGCTGTTTTTT,CASSYVGTSGGLNTGELFF
TRBJ1-5,-,-,TRBV3-1/TRBV3-2,TGCGCCAGCAGCCAAGGGCTAGATAGTCAGCCCCAGCATTTT,CASSQGLDSQPQHF
TRBJ2-7,-,TRBD1,TRBV19,TGTGCCAGTAGGGGACAGGGCTACCACGAGCAGTACTTC,CASRGQGYHEQYF
TRBJ1-1,once,-,TRBV12-3/TRBV12-4,TGTGCCAGCAGTTCTCAACAGGGAACTGAAGCTTTCTTT,CASSSQQGTEAFF
TRBJ2-5,-,TRBD2,TRBV4-3,TGCGCCAGCAGCCAAGGGCTAGCGGGAGGAGGGAGCCAAGAGACCCAGTACTTC,CASSQGLAGGGSQETQYF
TRBJ2-7,-,-,TRBV28,TGTGCCAGCAGTTTGGGGAGCTCCTACGAGCAGTACTTC,CASSLGSSYEQYF